This T cell receptor beta chain was sequenced in a study of blood T cell repertoires in COVID-19. Turning to the study itself: There were acute and convalescent COVID-19 samples, and they came from the United States, Italy and Spain. Sample material is recorded as cDNA or gDNA derived from T cells, B-cell-depleted T cells, or PBMCs.

This clone was seen a single time. Donors in Cohort 3 counted as recovered after two negative PCRs, clearance, or symptom resolution. Assay: immunoSEQ multiplex PCR; the TCRdb copy retains only in-frame clones and omits some. The data contain under 450,000 clones, roughly 86% of them singletons. With 4 bases clipped from V and 4 bases from J, the junction kept 4 bases outside the gene matches. The CDR3 length is 15 residues. Germline CDR1 reads SGDLS; CDR2 reads YYNGEE. The source material was PBMCs or T cells enriched from blood (not recorded which). The chain joins TRBV9 to TRBJ2-1, with 11 bases fitting TRBD1. This TCR was sampled from a man aged 25-45 years who had recovered from COVID-19. In nucleotides, the CDR3 is TGTGCCAGCAGCCCCGGACAGGGGGCTTACAATGAGCAGTTCTTC. This translates into CASSPGQGAYNEQFF.